A selection of T cell receptor beta chains follows, all from one sample in a study of cytomegalovirus exposure and HLA in healthy donors. Sequencing used immunoSEQ multiplex PCR; TCRdb keeps in-frame clones, though not all of them. The sample has about 200,000 clones; the top ten hold around 1.1%. The sequenced sample consisted of PBMCs. Receptor source: a girl between 2 and 10 years old in good health and CMV-seropositive. Each CDR3 is given with its conserved first and last residue. The D gene is left open where the match is weak.

>TRBV7-9|TRBD1|TRBJ1-5
CASRPGTGREPQHF
TGTGCCAGCAGGCCCGGGACAGGGAGGGAGCCCCAGCATTTT
>TRBV2|.|TRBJ2-7
CASLGGDTLYSYEQYF
TGTGCCAGCCTAGGGGGGGACACCTTGTACTCCTACGAGCAGTACTTC
>TRBV6-5|TRBD1|TRBJ2-5
CASSYGTDQETQYF
TGTGCCAGCAGTTACGGGACAGACCAAGAGACCCAGTACTTC
>TRBV5-1|.|TRBJ1-4
CASRRMGTIDATNEKLFF
TGCGCCAGCCGGAGGATGGGGACAATTGATGCAACTAATGAAAAACTGTTTTTT
>TRBV29-1|.|TRBJ2-3
CSVMRGRGASTDTQYF
TGCAGCGTTATGAGGGGGCGCGGGGCTAGCACAGATACGCAGTATTTT
>TRBV28|.|TRBJ1-1
CASSLYGWEGNRWSAFF
TGTGCCAGCAGTTTATACGGTTGGGAGGGGAATCGGTGGTCAGCTTTCTTT
>TRBV11-1|.|TRBJ1-1
CASSFMDRNTEAFF
TGTGCCAGCAGCTTTATGGACAGGAACACTGAAGCTTTCTTT
>TRBV5-4|.|TRBJ2-7
CASSLVGGEQYF
TGTGCCAGCAGCTTGGTTGGAGGCGAGCAGTACTTC
>TRBV28|TRBD1|TRBJ1-5
CASSLDRVYQPQHF
TGTGCCAGCAGTCTAGACAGGGTTTATCAGCCCCAGCATTTT
>TRBV2|.|TRBJ2-5
CASSESWERETQYF
TGTGCCAGCAGTGAATCGTGGGAGCGGGAGACCCAGTACTTC
>TRBV5-1|.|TRBJ2-6
CASSLARQGFSSGANVLTF
TGCGCCAGCAGCTTGGCCAGGCAGGGTTTTAGCTCTGGGGCCAACGTCCTGACTTTC
>TRBV7-2|.|TRBJ2-3
CASSQSRSADTQYF
TGTGCCAGCAGCCAATCTAGGTCGGCAGATACGCAGTATTTT
>TRBV6-1|TRBD2|TRBJ2-5
CASSRPGLAEETQYF
TGTGCCAGCAGCAGACCGGGACTAGCGGAAGAGACCCAGTACTTC
>TRBV6-5|TRBD1|TRBJ2-6
CASRTSGQVQVLTF
TGTGCCAGCAGGACCTCCGGACAGGTACAAGTCCTGACTTTC
>TRBV28|TRBD1|TRBJ2-7
CASSHGTGLLVGQYF
TGTGCCAGCAGCCACGGGACAGGGCTTCTCGTGGGGCAGTACTTC
>TRBV10-1|.|TRBJ1-1
CASSESGGNTEAFF
TGCGCCAGCAGTGAGTCCGGAGGGAACACTGAAGCTTTCTTT